The T cell receptor (beta chain) described here comes from a study of cytomegalovirus exposure and HLA in healthy donors. The PCR was carried out with 60 Vbeta primers and 13 Jbeta primers. The repertoire was sequenced with immunoSEQ multiplex PCR; TCRdb's copy has only in-frame clones and lacks some. Here the sample spans some 150,000 clones, over 75% being singletons. Trimming at V came to 0 bases and at J to 9 bases, leaving 8 bases not matched to a gene. The CDR3 spans 16 residues. Looked up from germline, CDR1 is SGHVS and CDR2 is FNYEAQ. The rearrangement links TRBV7-6 to TRBJ2-7; 13 bases map to TRBD2. This clonotype was sampled from a middle-aged man in good health and CMV-seronegative. The sequenced sample was PBMCs. In nucleotides, the CDR3 is TGTGCCAGCAGCTTAGCGGCCGGGACTAGCGGGGCCATGCAGTACTTC. Protein sequence: CASSLAAGTSGAMQYF. Full variable domain (outside the CDR3, taken from reference TRBV7-6 and TRBJ2-7): GAGVSQSPRYKVTKRGQDVALRCDPISGHVSLYWYRQALGQGPEFLTYFNYEAQQDKSGLPNDRFSAERPEGSISTLTIQRTEQRDSAMYRCASSLAAGTSGAMQYFGPGTRLTVT.